What follows describes a single T cell receptor (beta chain). This sample was taken from a study of Tregs in tolerant kidney transplant recipients. V lost 0 bases to trimming and J lost 3 bases; unmatched junction nucleotides: 3. Germline CDR1 and CDR2: SGHDN and FVKESK. CDR3 length: 16 residues. TCRdb's copy holds only in-frame clones and misses some; the assay was immunoSEQ multiplex PCR. The sample carries about 81,000 clones, around 90% recorded once. The nonmyeloablative bone marrow transplants came from related graft donors, with transient mixed chimerism. Thawed PBMCs were FACS-sorted into unstimulated CD4+CD25+CD127- regulatory T cells, CD4+CD25- non-regulatory cells, CD4 and CD8 cells.

The clonotype comes from a human patient who received a combined kidney and bone marrow transplant. Some T cells may have originated in the graft donor. Sequencing was performed on CD4+ T cells from blood (PBMCs), taken 24 months after the transplant. This chain links TRBV14 with TRBJ1-4; the match to TRBD1 covers 8 bases. The CDR3 DNA is TGTGCCAGCAGCCAAGACTTGGACAGGGCTAATGAAAAACTGTTTTTT. This encodes CASSQDLDRANEKLFF.